This T cell receptor (beta chain) was sequenced for a study of blood T cells in healthy people across ages. Donor samples were obtained from healthy Caucasian individuals from Russia, aged roughly 6 to 90. Each sample yielded at least 6 million isolated PBMCs. Study results and limitations: Naive T cell percentage and TCR beta diversity correlated strongly.

As for this clonotype: Its antigen remains unidentified.

Primers used in a second PCR of roughly 6 to 11 cycles were a sample-barcoded 5' primer and a J-beta primer mix. TCRdb re-called the 5' RACE reads through MiXCR, storing one row per CDR3 protein. This table has hundreds of thousands of distinct CDR3 sequences, roughly 44% appearing once. Sequences were obtained from blood. The receptor was isolated from a man aged 55-75 years in good health.

The CDR3 loop is CAWSVVGGGYTF. The CDR3 DNA is TGTGCCTGGAGTGTAGTCGGTGGTGGCTACACCTTC. The chain combines TRBV30 with TRBJ1-2, with D unresolved. Trimming took 0 bases from V and 7 from J, leaving 9 bases between them. This CDR3 is built from 12 residues. Germline assignment: CDR1 GTSNPN and CDR2 SVGIG (reference sequence).